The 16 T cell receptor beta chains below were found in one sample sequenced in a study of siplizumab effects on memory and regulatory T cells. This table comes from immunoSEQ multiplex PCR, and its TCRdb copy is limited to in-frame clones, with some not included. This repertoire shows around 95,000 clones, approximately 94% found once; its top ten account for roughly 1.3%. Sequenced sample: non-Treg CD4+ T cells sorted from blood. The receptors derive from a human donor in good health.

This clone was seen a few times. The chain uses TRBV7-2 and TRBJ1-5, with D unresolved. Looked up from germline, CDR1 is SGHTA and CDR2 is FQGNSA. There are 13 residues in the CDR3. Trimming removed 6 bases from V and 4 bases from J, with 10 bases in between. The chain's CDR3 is CASSRQENQPQHF. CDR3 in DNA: TGTGCCAGCAGTCGGCAGGAGAATCAGCCCCAGCATTTT.

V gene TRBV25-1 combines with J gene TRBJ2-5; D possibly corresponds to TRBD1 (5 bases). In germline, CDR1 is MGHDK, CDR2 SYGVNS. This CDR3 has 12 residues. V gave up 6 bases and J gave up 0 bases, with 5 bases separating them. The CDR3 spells CASRQDQETQYF. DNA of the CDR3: TGTGCCAGCAGACAGGACCAAGAGACCCAGTACTTC.

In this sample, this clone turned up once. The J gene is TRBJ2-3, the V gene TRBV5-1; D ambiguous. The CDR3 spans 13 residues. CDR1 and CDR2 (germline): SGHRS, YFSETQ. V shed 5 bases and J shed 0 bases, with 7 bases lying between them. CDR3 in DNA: TGCGCCAGCAGGTGGGGAAGCACAGATACGCAGTATTTT. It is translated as CASRWGSTDTQYF. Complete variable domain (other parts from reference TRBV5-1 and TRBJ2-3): KAGVTQTPRYLIKTRGQQVTLSCSPISGHRSVSWYQQTPGQGLQFLFEYFSETQRNKGNFPGRFSGRQFSNSRSEMNVSTLELGDSALYLCASRWGSTDTQYFGPGTRLTVL.

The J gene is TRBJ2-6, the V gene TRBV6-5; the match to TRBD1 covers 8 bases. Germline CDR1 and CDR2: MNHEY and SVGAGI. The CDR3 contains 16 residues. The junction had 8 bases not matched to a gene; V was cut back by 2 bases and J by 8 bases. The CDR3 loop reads CASSYLSTGASNVLTF. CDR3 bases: TGTGCCAGCAGTTACCTCTCGACAGGGGCGTCCAACGTCCTGACTTTC.

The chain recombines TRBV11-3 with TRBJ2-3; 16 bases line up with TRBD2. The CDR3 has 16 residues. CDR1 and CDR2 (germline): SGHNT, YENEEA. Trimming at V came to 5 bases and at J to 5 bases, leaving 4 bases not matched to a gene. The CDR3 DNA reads TGTGCCAGCAGCAAAGGGACTAGCGGGAGGGGAGATACGCAGTATTTT. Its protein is CASSKGTSGRGDTQYF.

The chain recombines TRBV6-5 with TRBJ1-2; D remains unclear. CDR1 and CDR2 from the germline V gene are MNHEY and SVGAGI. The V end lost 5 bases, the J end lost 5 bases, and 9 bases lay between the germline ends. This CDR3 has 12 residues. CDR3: CASSPMGYGYTF. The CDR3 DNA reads TGTGCCAGCAGTCCTATGGGGTATGGCTACACCTTC.

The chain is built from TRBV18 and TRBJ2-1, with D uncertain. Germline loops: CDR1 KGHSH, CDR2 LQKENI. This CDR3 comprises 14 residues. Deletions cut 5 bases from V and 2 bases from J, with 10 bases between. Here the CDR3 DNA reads TGTGCCAGCTCATCGGGTAACCCCTACAATGAGCAGTTCTTC. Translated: CASSSGNPYNEQFF.

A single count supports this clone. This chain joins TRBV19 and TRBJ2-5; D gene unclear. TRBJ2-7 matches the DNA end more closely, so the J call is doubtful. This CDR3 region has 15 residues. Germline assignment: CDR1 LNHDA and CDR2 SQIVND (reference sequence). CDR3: CATQYGRGGTYEQYF. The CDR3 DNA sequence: TGTGCCACACAATACGGGCGAGGCGGAACCTACGAGCAGTACTTC.

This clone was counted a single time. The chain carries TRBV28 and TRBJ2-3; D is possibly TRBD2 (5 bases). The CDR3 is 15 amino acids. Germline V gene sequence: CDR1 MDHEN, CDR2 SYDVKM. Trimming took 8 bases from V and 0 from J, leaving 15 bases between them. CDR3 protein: CASHAVGGSTDTQYF. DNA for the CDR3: TGTGCCAGCCACGCAGTCGGAGGAAGCACAGATACGCAGTATTTT.

The CDR3 sequence is CASRATGLGEQFF. The DNA of the CDR3 is TGTGCCAGCAGGGCGACAGGGTTGGGTGAGCAGTTCTTC. The rearrangement links TRBV7-2 to TRBJ2-1; 7 bases agree with TRBD1. The CDR3 is 13 residues long. Germline CDR1 SGHTA, CDR2 FQGNSA. Germline trimming cut 6 bases from V and 9 bases from J; bases unmatched to any gene: 8. Based on the CDR3 plus reference TRBV7-2 and TRBJ2-1, the full variable domain is GAGVSQSPSNKVTEKGKDVELRCDPISGHTALYWYRQSLGQGLEFLIYFQGNSAPDKSGLPSDRFSAERTGGSVSTLTIQRTQQEDSAVYLCASRATGLGEQFFGPGTRLTVL.

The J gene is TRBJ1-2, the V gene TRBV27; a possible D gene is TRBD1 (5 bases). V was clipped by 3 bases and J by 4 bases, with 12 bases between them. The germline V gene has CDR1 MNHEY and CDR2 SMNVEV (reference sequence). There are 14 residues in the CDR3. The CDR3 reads CASSFGGASYGYTF. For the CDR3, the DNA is TGTGCCAGCAGTTTCGGAGGGGCGTCCTATGGCTACACCTTC.

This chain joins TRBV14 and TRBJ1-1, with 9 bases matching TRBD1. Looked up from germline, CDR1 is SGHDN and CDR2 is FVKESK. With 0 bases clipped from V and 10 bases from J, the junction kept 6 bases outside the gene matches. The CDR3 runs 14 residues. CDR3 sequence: CASSQDNRGPGAFF. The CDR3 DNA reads TGTGCCAGCAGCCAAGACAACAGGGGGCCGGGAGCTTTCTTT.

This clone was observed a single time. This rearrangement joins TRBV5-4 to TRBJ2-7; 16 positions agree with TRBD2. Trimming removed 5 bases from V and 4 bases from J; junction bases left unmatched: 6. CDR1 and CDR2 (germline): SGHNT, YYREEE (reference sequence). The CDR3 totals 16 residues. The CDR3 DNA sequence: TGTGCCAGCAGGGGGGGACTAGCGGGAGGGATGTACGAGCAGTACTTC. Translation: CASRGGLAGGMYEQYF.

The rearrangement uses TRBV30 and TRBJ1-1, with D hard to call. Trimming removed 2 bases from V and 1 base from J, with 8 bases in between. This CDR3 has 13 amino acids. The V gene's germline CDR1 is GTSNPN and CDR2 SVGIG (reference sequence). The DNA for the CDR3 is TGTGCCTGGAGTTTCAGAACGAACACTGAAGCTTTCTTT. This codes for CAWSFRTNTEAFF. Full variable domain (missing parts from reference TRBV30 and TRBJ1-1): SQTIHQWPATLVQPVGSPLSLECTVEGTSNPNLYWYRQAAGRGLQLLFYSVGIGQISSEVPQNLSASRPQDRQFILSSKKLLLSDSGFYLCAWSFRTNTEAFFGQGTRLTVV.

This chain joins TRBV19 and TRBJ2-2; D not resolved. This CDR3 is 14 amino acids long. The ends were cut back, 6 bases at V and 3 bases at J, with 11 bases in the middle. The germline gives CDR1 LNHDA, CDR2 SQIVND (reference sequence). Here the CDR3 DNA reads TGTGCCAGTAGGTTAGGGTGGGACACCGGGGAGCTGTTTTTT. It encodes CASRLGWDTGELFF.

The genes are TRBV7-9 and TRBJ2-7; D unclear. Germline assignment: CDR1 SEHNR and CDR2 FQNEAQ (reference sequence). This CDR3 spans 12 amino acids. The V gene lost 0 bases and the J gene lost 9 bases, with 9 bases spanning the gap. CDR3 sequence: CASSLASVGQYF. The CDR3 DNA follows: TGTGCCAGCAGCTTAGCCAGTGTCGGGCAGTACTTC.